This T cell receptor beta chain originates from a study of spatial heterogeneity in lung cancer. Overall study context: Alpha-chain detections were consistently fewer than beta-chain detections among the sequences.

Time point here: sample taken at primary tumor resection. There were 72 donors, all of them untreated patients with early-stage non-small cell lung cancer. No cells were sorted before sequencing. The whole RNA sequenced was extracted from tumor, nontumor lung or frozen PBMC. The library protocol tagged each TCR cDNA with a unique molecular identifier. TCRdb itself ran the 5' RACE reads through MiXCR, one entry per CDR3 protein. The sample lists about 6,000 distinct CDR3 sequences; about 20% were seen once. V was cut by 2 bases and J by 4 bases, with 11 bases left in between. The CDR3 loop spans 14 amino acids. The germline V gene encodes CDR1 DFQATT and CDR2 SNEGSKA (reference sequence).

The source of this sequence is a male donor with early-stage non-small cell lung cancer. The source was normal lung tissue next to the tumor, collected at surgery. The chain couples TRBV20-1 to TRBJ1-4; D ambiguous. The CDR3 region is CSARWMGNNEKLFF. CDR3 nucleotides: TGCAGTGCTAGATGGATGGGGAATAATGAAAAACTGTTTTTT.